A single sample gave rise to the 17 T cell receptor beta chains below, sequenced in a study of blood T cell repertoires in COVID-19. Here immunoSEQ multiplex PCR was the method, and the copy in TCRdb shows in-frame clones only, minus some. This sample yields some 220,000 clones, of which 60% to 85% are seen a single time; about 7.2% belongs to the top ten. What was sequenced was peripheral blood. The receptors stem from a woman between 70 and 85 years old with acute or convalescent COVID-19.

The J gene is TRBJ1-2, the V gene TRBV2; D gene ambiguous. V lost 7 bases and J 8 bases, leaving 14 bases between the germline ends. The CDR3 sequence is 12 residues long. Germline CDR1 reads SNHLY; CDR2 reads FYNNEI. The CDR3 DNA sequence: TGTGCCAGCAAGAGGCAGTCTGAAGGCTACACCTTC. It is translated as CASKRQSEGYTF.

The gene calls are TRBV6-6 and TRBJ1-3, with TRBD1 matching over 7 bases. Germline loops: CDR1 MNHNY, CDR2 SVGAGI (reference sequence). V trimming: 2 bases; J trimming: 4 bases; junction bases outside the gene matches: 5. This CDR3 has 15 amino acids. CDR3 sequence reads: CASSYEQGSGNTIYF. CDR3 DNA: TGTGCCAGCAGTTACGAACAGGGGAGCGGAAACACCATATATTTT.

This chain links TRBV10-3 with TRBJ2-7; possibly TRBD2 for D (6 bases). CDR1 and CDR2 (germline): ENHRY, SYGVKD. Between the trimmed V and J ends, which lost 11 bases and 0 bases, there was a span of 11 bases. CDR3 length equals 12 residues. CDR3: CAATSLSYEQYF. As DNA, the CDR3 is TGTGCCGCGACTAGTCTCTCCTACGAGCAGTACTTC.

The chain joins TRBV2 to TRBJ1-1; the D gene is possibly TRBD1 (5 bases). Trimming left V 0 bases short and J 6 bases short, with 8 bases between. The germline V gene has CDR1 SNHLY and CDR2 FYNNEI. CDR3 length: 13 residues. This CDR3 reads CASSEARVAEAFF. CDR3 coding DNA: TGTGCCAGCAGTGAAGCCAGGGTGGCTGAAGCTTTCTTT.

The chain uses TRBV10-3 and TRBJ1-2; the match to TRBD1 covers 7 bases. The CDR3 covers 17 residues. The germline CDR1 and CDR2 sequences are ENHRY and SYGVKD. V was pared by 0 bases and J by 2 bases, with 9 bases of the junction left unmatched. CDR3 DNA sequence: TGTGCCATCAGTGAGTCGACGGGACAGAAAGCAAACTATGGCTACACCTTC. Its protein product is CAISESTGQKANYGYTF.

This chain uses TRBV7-6 with TRBJ2-3, with D perhaps matching TRBD1 (6 bases). Trimming stripped 3 bases from V and 0 bases from J, with 16 bases between. CDR1 is SGHVS, CDR2 FNYEAQ, per germline. The CDR3 sequence is 17 residues long. CDR3 in amino acids: CASSFSRQATSTDTQYF. The CDR3 region has the DNA TGTGCCAGCAGCTTCAGCCGACAGGCTACTAGCACAGATACGCAGTATTTT.

The table lists this clone with a count of one. Other DNA sequences in this specimen translate into the identical CDR3. The CDR3 protein is CASGRAGADTQYF. CDR3 nucleotides: TGTGCCAGCGGGAGGGCGGGGGCAGATACGCAGTATTTT. V gene TRBV27 combines with J gene TRBJ2-3, with 7 bases lining up with TRBD2. Germline loops: CDR1 MNHEY, CDR2 SMNVEV (reference sequence). V shed 8 bases, J shed 4 bases, and the junction held 6 bases outside the gene matches. The CDR3 contains 13 residues.

This rearrangement joins TRBV6-2 or TRBV6-3 to TRBJ2-5; 7 bases are shared with TRBD2. J gave up 5 bases and V 3 bases, and 6 bases lay outside the gene matches. CDR3 length: 14 amino acids. Germline V gives CDR1 MNHEY, CDR2 SVGEGT. CDR3 in DNA: TGTGCCAGCAGTTATTCTAGCGGCCGGGAGACCCAGTACTTC. It yields the protein CASSYSSGRETQYF.

This clone was seen more than once but under ten times. This chain connects TRBV6-2 or TRBV6-3 to TRBJ2-3; TRBD1 matches 7 bases. V was clipped by 5 bases and J by 4 bases; unmatched bases: 6. The CDR3 runs 14 residues. Germline CDR1 and CDR2: MNHEY and SVGEGT. CDR3 in amino acids: CASSQYQGADTQYF. The CDR3 nucleotides are TGTGCCAGCAGTCAATACCAGGGGGCAGATACGCAGTATTTT.

There are a few counts of this clone. The chain uses TRBV3-1 (or the pseudogene TRBV3-2) and TRBJ1-2, with D uncertain. Germline values: CDR1 LGHDT, CDR2 YNNKEL (reference sequence). V lost 1 base to trimming and J lost 8 bases, with 5 bases between them. The CDR3 is made up of 11 amino acids. The CDR3 DNA follows: TGTGCCAGCAGCCAAGGGGCGGGCTACACCTTC. It specifies CASSQGAGYTF.

This chain connects TRBV11-3 to TRBJ2-2; 8 bases are a match to TRBD1. After removal of 3 bases from V and 5 bases from J, the junction contained 2 bases not matched to a gene. CDR1 and CDR2 (germline): SGHNT, YENEEA. The CDR3 is made up of 14 amino acids. CDR3 bases: TGTGCCAGCAGCTTGACAGGGGTTACCGGGGAGCTGTTTTTT. It yields the protein CASSLTGVTGELFF.

The chain employs TRBV18 and TRBJ2-5, with 13 nucleotides matching TRBD2. CDR3 size: 17 residues. Germline CDR1 KGHSH, CDR2 LQKENI. After removal of 3 bases from V and 2 bases from J, the junction contained 6 bases not matched to a gene. The DNA for the CDR3 is TGTGCCAGCTCACCGTTTTCGGGACTAGCGGGACAAGAGACCCAGTACTTC. This translates into CASSPFSGLAGQETQYF.

This sequence joins TRBV5-1 and TRBJ2-3; no definite D call. The CDR3 runs 14 residues. V gave up 5 bases and J gave up 4 bases, with 14 bases separating them. Germline-derived CDR1 and CDR2 are SGHRS and YFSETQ. The CDR3 here is CASSSLVGPDTQYF. CDR3 in DNA: TGCGCCAGCAGTTCCCTGGTGGGCCCAGATACGCAGTATTTT.

This rearrangement joins TRBV19 to TRBJ2-7; D may be TRBD1 (6 bases). The CDR3 extends over 13 amino acids. CDR1 LNHDA and CDR2 SQIVND come from the germline V gene (reference sequence). Trimming took 11 bases from V and 0 from J, leaving 14 bases between them. The CDR3 spells CAVQGSLSYEQYF. CDR3 coding DNA: TGTGCCGTACAGGGCTCACTCTCCTACGAGCAGTACTTC.

CDR3 nucleotide sequence: TGTGCCACCAGCAGAGGGACAGGGATGGCCCGGGAGACCCAGTACTTC. This sequence encodes CATSRGTGMARETQYF. The chain joins TRBV15 to TRBJ2-5; 8 nucleotides line up with TRBD1. Germline assignment: CDR1 LNHNV and CDR2 YYDKDF (reference sequence). With 1 base clipped from V and 5 bases from J, the junction kept 9 bases outside the gene matches. This CDR3 is built from 16 residues.

The chain carries TRBV10-3 and TRBJ1-1, with 9 bases identical to TRBD1. This CDR3 comprises 16 residues. V lost 2 bases and J lost 1; bases outside the gene matches: 5. Germline CDR1 and CDR2: ENHRY and SYGVKD. CDR3 in amino acids: CAISEGTGNRNTEAFF. The DNA of the CDR3 is TGTGCCATCAGTGAGGGGACAGGGAATAGGAACACTGAAGCTTTCTTT.

The sample holds a few counts of this clone. The chain couples TRBV11-3 to TRBJ2-7, with 9 bases aligning to TRBD1. The V gene end was trimmed by 1 base and the J gene end by 6 bases; junction bases not matched to a gene: 7. The CDR3 extends over 15 amino acids. CDR1 and CDR2 (germline): SGHNT, YENEEA. Written as DNA, the CDR3 is TGTGCCAGCAGCTTAGGTCCGGGACAGGGACCCGAGCAGTACTTC. It codes for CASSLGPGQGPEQYF.